Ten or more counts support the clone carrying this TCR beta chain. What it recognizes is unknown. These patients, aged 18 to 65, had recently diagnosed hyperthyroidism lasting under 2 months. Out of approximately 10 ml of fresh peripheral blood came the PBMCs. TCR beta CDR3 regions were amplified from RNA transcripts. RT-PCR in the first round (using the HTBI primer set) targeted the TCR CDR3. TCRdb fed the multiplex PCR reads into MiXCR, producing one record per CDR3 protein. The table records fewer than 900,000 distinct CDR3 sequences, about 19% of them present only once. This sample is drawn from a study of T cells in Graves' hyperthyroidism and ophthalmopathy. The study, taken as a whole, reports: Researchers report that a 13 V-J model separated ophthalmopathy from stable hyperthyroidism. Appearing also in blood were most of the thyroid clonotypes expanded above 0.001.

V was clipped by 3 bases and J by 2 bases, with 7 bases between them. There are 12 residues in the CDR3. Germline V gene data show CDR1 as DFQATT and CDR2 as SNEGSKA (reference sequence). This TCR was sampled from a woman aged 45-65 years with Graves' hyperthyroidism that later progressed to Graves' ophthalmopathy. The chain recombines TRBV20-1 with TRBJ2-5; no firm D call. The specimen was blood. The CDR3 region is CSASARQETQYF. DNA of the CDR3: TGCAGTGCTAGTGCCCGGCAAGAGACCCAGTACTTC.